A selection of T cell receptor beta chains follows, all from one sample in a study of Graves' ophthalmopathy and Graves' hyperthyroidism. One entry per CDR3 protein, called by TCRdb with MiXCR from the multiplex PCR reads. The sample records about 640,000 distinct CDR3 sequences, under 50% being singletons. The sequenced sample consisted of peripheral blood. The receptor source for this set is an adult man with Graves' ophthalmopathy. The CDR3 runs from the conserved cysteine through the conserved F or W. The order of the fields is clone size, J gene, V gene, D gene, CDR3 protein, CDR3 DNA. The D gene is left open where the match is weak. Not all rows give a size; the values are once, few, many and, for expanded clones, a class.

>few|TRBJ2-6|TRBV7-8|-
CASSPLVREGSGANVLTF
TGCGCCAGCAGCCCCCTTGTGAGGGAAGGCTCTGGGGCCAACGTCCTGACTTTC
>many|TRBJ2-5|TRBV29-1|-
CSVEWGLETQYF
TGCAGCGTTGAATGGGGGCTCGAGACCCAGTACTTC
>few|TRBJ1-5|TRBV6-1|-
CASSEETEYQPQHF
TGTGCCAGCAGTGAAGAGACCGAATATCAGCCCCAGCATTTT
>-|TRBJ2-3|TRBV20-1|TRBD1
CSAREGGTGSTDTQYF
TGCAGTGCTAGAGAAGGTGGGACAGGGAGCACAGATACGCAGTATTTT
>-|TRBJ1-1|TRBV29-1|TRBD1
CSSRGQDEAFF
TGCAGCTCTCGCGGACAGGATGAAGCTTTCTTT
>-|TRBJ1-1|TRBV9|TRBD1
CASTPGTGGAEAFF
TGTGCCAGTACACCCGGGACAGGGGGGGCTGAAGCTTTCTTT
>-|TRBJ2-7|TRBV2|TRBD1
CASSYMTGTGVSYEQYF
TGTGCCAGCAGTTATATGACCGGGACAGGGGTCTCCTACGAGCAGTACTTC
>-|TRBJ2-7|TRBV10-3|TRBD1
CAIQTGQGVSF
TGTGCCATCCAGACTGGACAGGGGGTGTCCTTC
>-|TRBJ1-2|TRBV10-3|-
CAISESEQGANYGYTF
TGTGCCATCAGTGAGTCGGAACAGGGAGCTAACTATGGCTACACCTTC
>few|TRBJ2-2|TRBV9|-
CASSVAPTWAGELFF
TGTGCCAGCAGCGTAGCTCCTACTTGGGCCGGGGAGCTGTTTTTT
>many|TRBJ2-7|TRBV2|-
CASSESAGGPYEQYF
TGTGCCAGCAGTGAATCGGCAGGGGGGCCGTACGAGCAGTACTTC
>-|TRBJ1-2|TRBV20-1|-
CSARGFGSGYTF
TGCAGTGCTAGGGGTTTCGGATCAGGCTACACCTTC
>-|TRBJ2-2|TRBV4-2|-
CASSQSTGGELFF
TGTGCCAGCAGCCAATCGACAGGCGGGGAGCTGTTTTTT
>many|TRBJ1-2|TRBV2|TRBD1
CASTKTGGVNYGYTF
TGTGCCAGCACGAAGACAGGGGGCGTTAACTATGGCTACACCTTC
>-|TRBJ2-7|TRBV6-5|-
CARRGGYEQYF
TGTGCCCGCAGGGGAGGCTACGAGCAGTACTTC
>many|TRBJ1-5|TRBV19|-
CASSTGTWQPQHF
TGTGCCAGTAGTACTGGGACGTGGCAGCCCCAGCATTTT
>many|TRBJ2-5|TRBV5-1|-
CASSLGTDETAQYF
TGCGCCAGCAGCTTGGGGACTGATGAGACGGCCCAGTACTTC